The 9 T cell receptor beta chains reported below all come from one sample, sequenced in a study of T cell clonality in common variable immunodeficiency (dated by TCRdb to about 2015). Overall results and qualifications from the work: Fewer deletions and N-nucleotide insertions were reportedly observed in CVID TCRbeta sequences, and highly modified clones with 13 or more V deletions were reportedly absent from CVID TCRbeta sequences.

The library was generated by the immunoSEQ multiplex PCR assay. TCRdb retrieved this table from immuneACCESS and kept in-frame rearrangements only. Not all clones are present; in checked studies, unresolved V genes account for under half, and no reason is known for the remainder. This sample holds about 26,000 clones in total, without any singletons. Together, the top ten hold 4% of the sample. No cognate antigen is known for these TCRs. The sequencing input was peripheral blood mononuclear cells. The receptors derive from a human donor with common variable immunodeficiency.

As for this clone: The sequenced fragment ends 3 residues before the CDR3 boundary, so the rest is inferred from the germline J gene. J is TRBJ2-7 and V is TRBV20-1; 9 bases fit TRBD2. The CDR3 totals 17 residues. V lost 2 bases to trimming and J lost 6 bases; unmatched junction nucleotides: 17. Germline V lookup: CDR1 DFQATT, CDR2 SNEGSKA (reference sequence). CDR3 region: CSARPFLSGRYRGEQYF. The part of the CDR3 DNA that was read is TGCAGTGCTAGACCATTTTTGAGCGGGAGGTATAGAGGCGAG.

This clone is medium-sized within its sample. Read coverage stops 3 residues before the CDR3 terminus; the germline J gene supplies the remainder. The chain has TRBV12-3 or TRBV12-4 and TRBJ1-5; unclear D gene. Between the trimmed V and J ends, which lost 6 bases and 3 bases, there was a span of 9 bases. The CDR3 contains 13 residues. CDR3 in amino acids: CASRQTANQPQHF. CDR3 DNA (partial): TGTGCCAGCAGACAAACAGCCAATCAGCCC.

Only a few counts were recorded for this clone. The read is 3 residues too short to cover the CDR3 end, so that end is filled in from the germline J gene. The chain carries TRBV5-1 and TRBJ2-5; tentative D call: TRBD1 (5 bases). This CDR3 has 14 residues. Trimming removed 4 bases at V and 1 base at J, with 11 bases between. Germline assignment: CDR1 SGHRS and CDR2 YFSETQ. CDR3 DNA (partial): TGCGCCAGCAGCCAAGACAGCGTCCAAGAGACC. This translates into CASSQDSVQET. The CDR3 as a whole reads CASSQDSVQETQYF.

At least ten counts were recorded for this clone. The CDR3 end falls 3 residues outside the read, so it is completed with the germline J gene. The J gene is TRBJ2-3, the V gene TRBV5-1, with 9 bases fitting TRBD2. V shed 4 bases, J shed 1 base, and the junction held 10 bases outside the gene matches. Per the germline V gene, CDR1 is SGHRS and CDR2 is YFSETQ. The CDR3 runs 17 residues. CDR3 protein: CASSLSPSGMGTDTQYF. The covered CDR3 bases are TGCGCCAGCAGCCTCAGTCCTAGCGGGATGGGCACAGATACG.

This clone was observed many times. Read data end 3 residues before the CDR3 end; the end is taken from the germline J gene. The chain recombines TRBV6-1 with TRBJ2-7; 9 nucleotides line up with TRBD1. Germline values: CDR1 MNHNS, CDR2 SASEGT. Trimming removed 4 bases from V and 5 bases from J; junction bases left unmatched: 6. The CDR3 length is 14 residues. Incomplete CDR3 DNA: TGTGCCAGCAGTGTCGAACGGGACAGGGACGAG. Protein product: CASSVERDRDE. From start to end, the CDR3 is CASSVERDRDEQYF.

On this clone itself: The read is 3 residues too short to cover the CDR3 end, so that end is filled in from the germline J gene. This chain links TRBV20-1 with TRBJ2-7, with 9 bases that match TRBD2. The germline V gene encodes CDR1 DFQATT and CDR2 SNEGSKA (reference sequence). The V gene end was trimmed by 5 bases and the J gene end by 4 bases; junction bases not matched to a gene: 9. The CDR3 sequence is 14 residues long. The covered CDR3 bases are TGCAGTGCTGTTATAGCGGGAGTAGCGTACGAG. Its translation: CSAVIAGVAYE. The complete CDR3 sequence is CSAVIAGVAYEQYF.

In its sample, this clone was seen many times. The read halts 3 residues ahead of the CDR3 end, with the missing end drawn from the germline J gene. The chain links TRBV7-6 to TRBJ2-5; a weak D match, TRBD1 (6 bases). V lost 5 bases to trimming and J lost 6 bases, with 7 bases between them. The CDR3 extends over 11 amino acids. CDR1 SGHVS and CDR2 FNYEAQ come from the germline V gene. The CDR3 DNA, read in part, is TGTGCCAGCAGCACAGGGAAGACC. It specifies CASSTGKT. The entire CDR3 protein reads CASSTGKTQYF. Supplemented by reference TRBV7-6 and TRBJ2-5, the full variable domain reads GAGVSQSPRYKVTKRGQDVALRCDPISGHVSLYWYRQALGQGPEFLTYFNYEAQQDKSGLPNDRFSAERPEGSISTLTIQRTEQRDSAMYRCASSTGKTQYFGPGTRLLVL.

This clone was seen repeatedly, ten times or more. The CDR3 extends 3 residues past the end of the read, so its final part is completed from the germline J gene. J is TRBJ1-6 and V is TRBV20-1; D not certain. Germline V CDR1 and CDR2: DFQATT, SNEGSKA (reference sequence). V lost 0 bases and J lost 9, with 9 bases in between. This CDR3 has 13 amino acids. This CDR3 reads CSARDSEVSPLHF. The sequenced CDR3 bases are TGCAGTGCTAGAGATTCTGAGGTTTCACCC.

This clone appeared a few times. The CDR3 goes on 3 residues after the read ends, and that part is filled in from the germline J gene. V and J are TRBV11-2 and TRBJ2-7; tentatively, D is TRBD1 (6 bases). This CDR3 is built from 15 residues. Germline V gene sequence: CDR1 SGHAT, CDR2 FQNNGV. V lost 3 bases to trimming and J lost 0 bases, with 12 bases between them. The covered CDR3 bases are TGTGCCAGCAGCTTGTTCGGACAGAGCTCCTACGAG. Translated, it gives CASSLFGQSSYE. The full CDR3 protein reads CASSLFGQSSYEQYF.